Following are 9 T cell receptor beta chains from one sample sequenced in a study of blood T cell repertoires in COVID-19. Repertoires were generated with immunoSEQ multiplex PCR, while TCRdb's copy carries only in-frame clones and drops some. Of roughly 84,000 clones listed, roughly 80% are singletons. Sequenced sample: peripheral blood. These receptors were taken from a woman aged 40 to 49 with active or convalescent COVID-19.

The gene calls are TRBV13 and TRBJ2-7; 8 bases align to TRBD1. The CDR3 is 14 residues long. The germline CDR1 and CDR2 sequences are PRHDT and FYEKMQ (reference sequence). Unmatched junction bases numbered 0, after V lost 0 bases and J lost 2 bases. The CDR3 spells CASSLGRGPYEQYF. CDR3 nucleotides: TGTGCCAGCAGCTTAGGCAGGGGGCCCTACGAGCAGTACTTC.

The rearrangement joins TRBV18 to TRBJ1-6; D uncertain. Trimming pared 4 bases from V and 7 bases from J, leaving 5 bases between. The germline CDR1 and CDR2 sequences are KGHSH and LQKENI. The CDR3 has 12 amino acids. The CDR3 protein is CASSHINSPLHF. Written as DNA, the CDR3 is TGTGCCAGCTCACACATAAATTCACCCCTCCACTTT.

This clone has only a few counts. This rearrangement joins TRBV7-3 to TRBJ2-3; D may be TRBD1 (5 bases). CDR1 and CDR2 from the germline V gene are SGHTA and FQGTGA. Trimming cost V 4 bases and J 4 bases, with 12 bases left between them. The CDR3 is 14 residues long. The CDR3 DNA reads as TGTGCCAGCAGCTATTTCCCAGGGTCAGATACGCAGTATTTT. It translates to CASSYFPGSDTQYF.

V is TRBV27 and J is TRBJ1-1; 12 bases fit TRBD1. Per the germline V gene, CDR1 is MNHEY and CDR2 is SMNVEV (reference sequence). CDR3 size: 12 residues. V was clipped by 6 bases and J by 10 bases; unmatched bases: 3. The CDR3 here is CASRGQGARAFF. CDR3 bases: TGTGCCAGCAGGGGACAGGGGGCGCGAGCTTTCTTT.

The chain carries TRBV15 and TRBJ1-2; no reliable D call. CDR1 LNHNV and CDR2 YYDKDF come from the germline V gene (reference sequence). V lost 0 bases to trimming and J lost 3 bases, with 14 bases between them. This CDR3 spans 16 amino acids. In nucleotides, the CDR3 is TGTGCCACCAGCAGAGATCGGAGCACCCTCTACTATGGCTACACCTTC. Its translation: CATSRDRSTLYYGYTF.

This chain joins TRBV3-1 (or the pseudogene TRBV3-2) and TRBJ2-1, with a weak D call TRBD1 (5 bases). Germline loops: CDR1 LGHDT, CDR2 YNNKEL (reference sequence). CDR3 size: 13 residues. Trimming took off 3 bases at V and 5 bases at J, with 8 bases between the two ends. The CDR3 nucleotides are TGTGCCAGCAGCCACAGGGCCCACAATGAGCAGTTCTTC. Amino acids: CASSHRAHNEQFF.

The chain is built from TRBV27 and TRBJ1-2; the match to TRBD1 covers 7 bases. The J segment lost 7 bases and the V segment lost 3 bases, leaving 5 bases of the junction unmatched. Germline-derived CDR1 and CDR2 are MNHEY and SMNVEV (reference sequence). The CDR3 runs 13 residues. This CDR3 reads CASSFIQGSGYTF. CDR3 nucleotide sequence: TGTGCCAGCAGTTTCATACAGGGGAGTGGCTACACCTTC.

V is TRBV4-3 and J is TRBJ2-7; no reliable D call. The ends were cut back, 0 bases at V and 5 bases at J, with 14 bases in the middle. From germline, CDR1 is LGHNA and CDR2 YSLEER. The CDR3 extends over 15 amino acids. The CDR3 spells CASSQEGSSRHEQYF. The CDR3 DNA follows: TGCGCCAGCAGCCAAGAGGGTAGCTCCCGACACGAGCAGTACTTC.

The rearrangement links TRBV7-9 to TRBJ1-1; D remains ambiguous. Trimming left V 5 bases short and J 3 bases short, with 10 bases between. This CDR3 has 13 residues. Germline-derived CDR1 and CDR2 are SEHNR and FQNEAQ (reference sequence). As DNA, the CDR3 is TGTGCCAGCAGCCCGCGGGAGGACACTGAAGCTTTCTTT. Amino acids: CASSPREDTEAFF.